This T cell receptor beta chain was observed in a study of identical twins. Study-level findings and limits: In monozygotic twins, models underestimated the sharing of out-of-frame TCR alpha. Memory repertoires lacked the insertion deficit that abundant cord blood beta clonotypes showed.

With 2 bases removed from V and 3 bases from J, the gap between germline ends came to 15 bases. Germline CDR1 reads SEHNR; CDR2 reads FQNEAQ (reference sequence). This CDR3 contains 16 residues. Template switching (which added a universal primer site) was used, and cDNA carried unique molecular identifiers. TCRdb re-analysed the 5' RACE reads in MiXCR, keeping a single row per CDR3 protein. The sample contains 200,000 to 250,000 distinct CDR3 sequences, approximately 7% of which appear only once. A note on this clonotype: No antigen is known for it.

The sample was also reused in another study, on yellow fever vaccine responses in identical twins. That work adds: After vaccination, twins' T cell response reportedly seemed partly convergent, partly personalized.

This receptor was taken from a woman aged 18-29 years in good health. Sequenced material: memory (CD45RO+) T cells sorted from blood. The chain carries TRBV7-9 and TRBJ2-3; D remains unclear. Here the CDR3 reads CASSLLLATNTDTQYF. CDR3 DNA sequence: TGTGCCAGCAGCTTATTATTGGCGACGAATACAGATACGCAGTATTTT.